The clone carrying this T cell receptor (beta chain) was recorded at least ten times. TCRdb called the RT-PCR reads again in MiXCR, with one record for every CDR3 protein. The table lists hundreds of thousands of distinct CDR3 sequences, 14% of them singletons. Germline V gives CDR1 LGHNA, CDR2 YSLEER. This CDR3 is built from 15 residues. V was trimmed by 1 base and J by 8 bases, leaving 14 bases between them. The clonotype comes from a female donor in good health, serving as a healthy control. The chain carries TRBV4-3 and TRBJ1-4; perhaps TRBD1 as D (6 bases). Material for sequencing was memory CD4+ T cells from blood. The chain's CDR3 is CASSQAWGGREKLFF. CDR3 sequence (DNA): TGCGCCAGCAGCCAAGCTTGGGGGGGCAGGGAAAAACTGTTTTTT.